Listed below are T cell receptor beta chains from one sample, sequenced in a study of blood T cells in healthy people across ages. TCRdb reprocessed the 5' RACE reads with MiXCR, giving one entry per CDR3 protein. The repertoire holds about 570,000 distinct CDR3 sequences, 25% to 30% seen once, with about a fifth in the top ten. Sequencing was done on a sample of blood. The receptor set was obtained from a woman in her 70s in good health. CDR3s include the opening cysteine and the closing phenylalanine or tryptophan. Fields, in order: CDR3 protein, CDR3 DNA, CDR3 length, J gene, clone size, D gene, V gene. The D gene is left open where the match is weak. Part of the rows lack a size; the others show once, few, many or a class for expanded clones.

CASSQDTRTLRNEQYF	TGTGCCAGCAGCCAGGACACACGGACTCTTAGGAACGAGCAGTACTTC	16	TRBJ2-7	-	-	TRBV4-2
CASTERQLFGDTQYF	TGTGCCAGCACCGAACGACAGCTTTTCGGGGATACGCAGTATTTT	15	TRBJ2-3	-	-	TRBV6-6
CASSPGEGLGYGYTF	TGTGCCAGCAGCCCAGGGGAAGGATTAGGCTATGGCTACACCTTC	15	TRBJ1-2	-	-	TRBV7-8
CASRETRDRHGYTF	TGTGCCAGCAGGGAGACGCGGGACAGACATGGCTACACCTTC	14	TRBJ1-2	-	TRBD1	TRBV6-6
CASSLEAWDSRQFF	TGTGCCAGCAGCTTAGAGGCTTGGGACAGTAGGCAGTTCTTC	14	TRBJ2-1	-	TRBD1	TRBV11-3
CASSPGQAQNYGYTF	TGTGCCAGCAGCCCAGGACAGGCCCAAAACTATGGCTACACCTTC	15	TRBJ1-2	-	TRBD1	TRBV7-2
CASREQRGGGSYEQYF	TGTGCCAGCAGGGAACAGCGAGGGGGCGGCTCCTACGAGCAGTACTTC	16	TRBJ2-7	few	TRBD1	TRBV7-8
CASSLAGTAIEELFF	TGTGCCAGCAGCTTGGCCGGGACAGCCATAGAAGAACTGTTTTTT	15	TRBJ1-4	few	TRBD1	TRBV5-6
CASRALAIPKYNEQFF	TGCGCCAGCAGAGCACTAGCGATACCAAAGTACAATGAGCAGTTCTTC	16	TRBJ2-1	-	TRBD2	TRBV5-1
CASSSATSGDTGELFF	TGTGCCAGCAGTTCCGCGACTAGCGGGGATACCGGGGAGCTGTTTTTT	16	TRBJ2-2	few	TRBD2	TRBV6-6
CAWTAGENYGYTF	TGTGCCTGGACAGCAGGAGAGAACTATGGCTACACCTTC	13	TRBJ1-2	few	-	TRBV30
CASSLSASGSYEQYF	TGTGCCAGCAGTTTATCGGCTAGCGGCTCCTACGAGCAGTACTTC	15	TRBJ2-7	few	TRBD2	TRBV12-3/TRBV12-4
CASSLLTGDSEQYF	TGCGCCAGCAGCTTGCTTACAGGGGATTCCGAGCAGTACTTC	14	TRBJ2-7	few	TRBD1	TRBV5-1
CASSQEGASTDTQYF	TGCGCCAGCAGCCAAGAAGGAGCCAGCACAGATACGCAGTATTTT	15	TRBJ2-3	-	-	TRBV4-3
CSVRGTANEKLFF	TGCAGCGTTCGAGGGACAGCTAATGAAAAACTGTTTTTT	13	TRBJ1-4	-	TRBD1	TRBV29-1
CASSFHANTGELFF	TGTGCCAGCAGCTTTCACGCGAACACCGGGGAGCTGTTTTTT	14	TRBJ2-2	few	-	TRBV11-1
CASSRGGLAGGKSTDTQYF	TGTGCCAGCAGCCGGGGCGGACTAGCGGGAGGAAAGAGCACGGATACGCAGTATTTT	19	TRBJ2-3	-	TRBD2	TRBV3-1
CAISESLDYGPGYTF	TGTGCCATCAGTGAGTCGTTGGACTACGGACCTGGCTACACCTTC	15	TRBJ1-2	few	-	TRBV10-3
CASSPQAGLRGYTF	TGTGCCAGCAGCCCCCAAGCAGGGCTCAGGGGCTACACCTTC	14	TRBJ1-2	few	-	TRBV7-2
CASSLVGLFF	TGTGCCAGCAGCTTGGTTGGGCTGTTTTTT	10	TRBJ2-2	-	-	TRBV7-9
CASSQEGREGGQGNEQFF	TGTGCCAGCAGCCAAGAAGGAAGAGAGGGGGGCCAGGGCAATGAGCAGTTCTTC	18	TRBJ2-1	-	-	TRBV3-1
CATSLGVGHAEAFF	TGTGCCACCAGCTTGGGTGTGGGGCACGCCGAAGCTTTCTTT	14	TRBJ1-1	-	-	TRBV15
CASSQDVLAAQETQYF	TGCGCCAGCAGCCAAGATGTCCTAGCGGCCCAAGAGACCCAGTACTTC	16	TRBJ2-5	-	TRBD2	TRBV4-3
CAISESLFGYTF	TGTGCCATCAGTGAGTCGTTGTTTGGCTACACCTTC	12	TRBJ1-2	-	-	TRBV10-3
CASSLGQGNTGELFF	TGTGCCAGCAGTTTGGGACAGGGAAACACCGGGGAGCTGTTTTTT	15	TRBJ2-2	many	TRBD1	TRBV12-3/TRBV12-4
CASSLAQNSPLHF	TGTGCCAGCAGCTTAGCGCAGAATTCACCCCTCCACTTT	13	TRBJ1-6	few	-	TRBV7-2
CASSYGRQGYSEETQYF	TGTGCCAGCAGTTACGGACGACAGGGGTATTCGGAAGAGACCCAGTACTTC	17	TRBJ2-5	few	TRBD1	TRBV6-2/TRBV6-3
CSVVVVGQGYNEQYF	TGCAGCGTTGTCGTGGTGGGACAGGGGTACAACGAGCAGTACTTC	15	TRBJ2-7	few	TRBD1	TRBV29-1
CASSDIGTGETYGYTF	TGTGCCAGTAGTGATATCGGGACAGGGGAAACCTATGGCTACACCTTC	16	TRBJ1-2	-	TRBD1	TRBV25-1
CASSIAQPRDEQFF	TGTGCCAGTAGTATCGCACAGCCAAGGGATGAGCAGTTCTTC	14	TRBJ2-1	-	-	TRBV19
CASSRDTGETQYF	TGTGCCAGCAGTAGGGACACAGGGGAGACCCAGTACTTC	13	TRBJ2-5	few	-	TRBV12-3/TRBV12-4
CASSLVPDRGGNEQFF	TGCGCCAGCAGCTTGGTTCCGGACAGGGGGGGGAATGAGCAGTTCTTC	16	TRBJ2-1	-	TRBD1	TRBV5-1
CASEVGGQGQYSPLHF	TGTGCCAGCGAGGTTGGGGGCCAGGGGCAATATTCACCCCTCCACTTT	16	TRBJ1-6	few	-	TRBV5-5
CASSLVGVSYERYF	TGCGCCAGCAGCTTGGTCGGGGTATCCTACGAGCGGTACTTC	14	TRBJ2-7	-	-	TRBV5-1
CSARDLTTFSTDTQYF	TGCAGTGCTAGGGACCTCACTACCTTTAGCACAGATACGCAGTATTTT	16	TRBJ2-3	-	-	TRBV20-1
CASSHSVTGAYEQYF	TGCGCCAGCAGCCACTCTGTCACAGGGGCCTACGAGCAGTACTTC	15	TRBJ2-7	-	TRBD1	TRBV4-3
CASSLDVIGKLFF	TGTGCCAGCAGCTTAGATGTAATTGGAAAACTGTTTTTT	13	TRBJ1-4	-	-	TRBV7-2
CASSESTQGTGELFF	TGCGCCAGCAGTGAGTCGACTCAGGGTACCGGGGAGCTGTTTTTT	15	TRBJ2-2	-	-	TRBV10-2
CASSRDRDRAFNEQFF	TGTGCCAGCAGCCGCGATCGGGACAGGGCCTTCAATGAGCAGTTCTTC	16	TRBJ2-1	few	TRBD1	TRBV7-9
CASSVGTGVRNEQYF	TGTGCCAGCAGCGTAGGTACAGGGGTAAGAAACGAGCAGTACTTC	15	TRBJ2-7	-	TRBD1	TRBV9